The 6 T cell receptor beta chains presented below share a single source sample, sequenced in a study of blood T cell repertoires in COVID-19. The protocol was immunoSEQ multiplex PCR, while the TCRdb copy is restricted to in-frame clones and leaves out a portion. The table shows around 63,000 clones, with roughly 88% occurring only once. What was sequenced was peripheral blood. Receptor source: a woman older than 75 with active COVID-19.

The chain uses TRBV5-5 and TRBJ2-6, with D tentatively TRBD1 (5 bases). The CDR3 is 18 residues long. Germline assignment: CDR1 SGHKS and CDR2 YYEKEE (reference sequence). V lost 0 bases and J lost 0, with 13 bases in between. The CDR3 loop is CASSLAPGLNSGANVLTF. In DNA, the CDR3 is TGTGCCAGCAGCTTGGCTCCAGGGTTGAACTCTGGGGCCAACGTCCTGACTTTC.

The genes are TRBV9 and TRBJ2-3; D gene unclear. Trimming took 2 bases from V and 3 from J, leaving 4 bases between them. Germline-derived CDR1 and CDR2 are SGDLS and YYNGEE. The CDR3 consists of 12 residues. The CDR3 DNA reads TGTGCCAGCAGCGTTCATACAGATACGCAGTATTTT. This codes for CASSVHTDTQYF.

This rearrangement joins TRBV5-5 to TRBJ1-4; D is undetermined. Trimming stripped 0 bases from V and 7 bases from J, with 7 bases between. CDR3 length: 13 residues. Germline V CDR1 and CDR2: SGHKS, YYEKEE (reference sequence). CDR3 sequence (DNA): TGTGCCAGCAGCTTGGCTAGTACTGAAAAACTGTTTTTT. Its translation is CASSLASTEKLFF.

The chain employs TRBV2 and TRBJ2-5; tentative D call: TRBD2 (6 bases). CDR1 and CDR2 (germline): SNHLY, FYNNEI. This CDR3 comprises 14 residues. With 8 bases removed from V and 2 bases from J, the gap between germline ends came to 15 bases. CDR3: CASEPGLHQETQYF. The CDR3 DNA reads as TGTGCCAGCGAACCGGGACTCCATCAAGAGACCCAGTACTTC.

The rearrangement links TRBV5-6 to TRBJ2-7; D ambiguous. V was trimmed by 2 bases and J by 4 bases, leaving 7 bases between them. Germline assignment: CDR1 SGHDT and CDR2 YYEEEE. The CDR3 runs to 12 residues. CDR3 region: CASSFDGYEQYF. The CDR3 DNA is TGTGCCAGCAGCTTCGACGGGTACGAGCAGTACTTC.

This clone has just a few counts. The chain has TRBV5-4 and TRBJ1-2, with 9 positions matching TRBD1. The CDR3 is 13 residues long. Germline CDR1 and CDR2: SGHNT and YYREEE (reference sequence). Trimming cost V 4 bases and J 5 bases; bases outside gene matches: 3. The CDR3 spells CASSPGTGYGYTF. In DNA, the CDR3 is TGTGCCAGCAGCCCCGGGACAGGGTATGGCTACACCTTC. Full variable domain (missing parts from reference TRBV5-4 and TRBJ1-2): ETGVTQSPTHLIKTRGQQVTLRCSSQSGHNTVSWYQQALGQGPQFIFQYYREEENGRGNFPPRFSGLQFPNYSSELNVNALELDDSALYLCASSPGTGYGYTFGSGTRLTVV.